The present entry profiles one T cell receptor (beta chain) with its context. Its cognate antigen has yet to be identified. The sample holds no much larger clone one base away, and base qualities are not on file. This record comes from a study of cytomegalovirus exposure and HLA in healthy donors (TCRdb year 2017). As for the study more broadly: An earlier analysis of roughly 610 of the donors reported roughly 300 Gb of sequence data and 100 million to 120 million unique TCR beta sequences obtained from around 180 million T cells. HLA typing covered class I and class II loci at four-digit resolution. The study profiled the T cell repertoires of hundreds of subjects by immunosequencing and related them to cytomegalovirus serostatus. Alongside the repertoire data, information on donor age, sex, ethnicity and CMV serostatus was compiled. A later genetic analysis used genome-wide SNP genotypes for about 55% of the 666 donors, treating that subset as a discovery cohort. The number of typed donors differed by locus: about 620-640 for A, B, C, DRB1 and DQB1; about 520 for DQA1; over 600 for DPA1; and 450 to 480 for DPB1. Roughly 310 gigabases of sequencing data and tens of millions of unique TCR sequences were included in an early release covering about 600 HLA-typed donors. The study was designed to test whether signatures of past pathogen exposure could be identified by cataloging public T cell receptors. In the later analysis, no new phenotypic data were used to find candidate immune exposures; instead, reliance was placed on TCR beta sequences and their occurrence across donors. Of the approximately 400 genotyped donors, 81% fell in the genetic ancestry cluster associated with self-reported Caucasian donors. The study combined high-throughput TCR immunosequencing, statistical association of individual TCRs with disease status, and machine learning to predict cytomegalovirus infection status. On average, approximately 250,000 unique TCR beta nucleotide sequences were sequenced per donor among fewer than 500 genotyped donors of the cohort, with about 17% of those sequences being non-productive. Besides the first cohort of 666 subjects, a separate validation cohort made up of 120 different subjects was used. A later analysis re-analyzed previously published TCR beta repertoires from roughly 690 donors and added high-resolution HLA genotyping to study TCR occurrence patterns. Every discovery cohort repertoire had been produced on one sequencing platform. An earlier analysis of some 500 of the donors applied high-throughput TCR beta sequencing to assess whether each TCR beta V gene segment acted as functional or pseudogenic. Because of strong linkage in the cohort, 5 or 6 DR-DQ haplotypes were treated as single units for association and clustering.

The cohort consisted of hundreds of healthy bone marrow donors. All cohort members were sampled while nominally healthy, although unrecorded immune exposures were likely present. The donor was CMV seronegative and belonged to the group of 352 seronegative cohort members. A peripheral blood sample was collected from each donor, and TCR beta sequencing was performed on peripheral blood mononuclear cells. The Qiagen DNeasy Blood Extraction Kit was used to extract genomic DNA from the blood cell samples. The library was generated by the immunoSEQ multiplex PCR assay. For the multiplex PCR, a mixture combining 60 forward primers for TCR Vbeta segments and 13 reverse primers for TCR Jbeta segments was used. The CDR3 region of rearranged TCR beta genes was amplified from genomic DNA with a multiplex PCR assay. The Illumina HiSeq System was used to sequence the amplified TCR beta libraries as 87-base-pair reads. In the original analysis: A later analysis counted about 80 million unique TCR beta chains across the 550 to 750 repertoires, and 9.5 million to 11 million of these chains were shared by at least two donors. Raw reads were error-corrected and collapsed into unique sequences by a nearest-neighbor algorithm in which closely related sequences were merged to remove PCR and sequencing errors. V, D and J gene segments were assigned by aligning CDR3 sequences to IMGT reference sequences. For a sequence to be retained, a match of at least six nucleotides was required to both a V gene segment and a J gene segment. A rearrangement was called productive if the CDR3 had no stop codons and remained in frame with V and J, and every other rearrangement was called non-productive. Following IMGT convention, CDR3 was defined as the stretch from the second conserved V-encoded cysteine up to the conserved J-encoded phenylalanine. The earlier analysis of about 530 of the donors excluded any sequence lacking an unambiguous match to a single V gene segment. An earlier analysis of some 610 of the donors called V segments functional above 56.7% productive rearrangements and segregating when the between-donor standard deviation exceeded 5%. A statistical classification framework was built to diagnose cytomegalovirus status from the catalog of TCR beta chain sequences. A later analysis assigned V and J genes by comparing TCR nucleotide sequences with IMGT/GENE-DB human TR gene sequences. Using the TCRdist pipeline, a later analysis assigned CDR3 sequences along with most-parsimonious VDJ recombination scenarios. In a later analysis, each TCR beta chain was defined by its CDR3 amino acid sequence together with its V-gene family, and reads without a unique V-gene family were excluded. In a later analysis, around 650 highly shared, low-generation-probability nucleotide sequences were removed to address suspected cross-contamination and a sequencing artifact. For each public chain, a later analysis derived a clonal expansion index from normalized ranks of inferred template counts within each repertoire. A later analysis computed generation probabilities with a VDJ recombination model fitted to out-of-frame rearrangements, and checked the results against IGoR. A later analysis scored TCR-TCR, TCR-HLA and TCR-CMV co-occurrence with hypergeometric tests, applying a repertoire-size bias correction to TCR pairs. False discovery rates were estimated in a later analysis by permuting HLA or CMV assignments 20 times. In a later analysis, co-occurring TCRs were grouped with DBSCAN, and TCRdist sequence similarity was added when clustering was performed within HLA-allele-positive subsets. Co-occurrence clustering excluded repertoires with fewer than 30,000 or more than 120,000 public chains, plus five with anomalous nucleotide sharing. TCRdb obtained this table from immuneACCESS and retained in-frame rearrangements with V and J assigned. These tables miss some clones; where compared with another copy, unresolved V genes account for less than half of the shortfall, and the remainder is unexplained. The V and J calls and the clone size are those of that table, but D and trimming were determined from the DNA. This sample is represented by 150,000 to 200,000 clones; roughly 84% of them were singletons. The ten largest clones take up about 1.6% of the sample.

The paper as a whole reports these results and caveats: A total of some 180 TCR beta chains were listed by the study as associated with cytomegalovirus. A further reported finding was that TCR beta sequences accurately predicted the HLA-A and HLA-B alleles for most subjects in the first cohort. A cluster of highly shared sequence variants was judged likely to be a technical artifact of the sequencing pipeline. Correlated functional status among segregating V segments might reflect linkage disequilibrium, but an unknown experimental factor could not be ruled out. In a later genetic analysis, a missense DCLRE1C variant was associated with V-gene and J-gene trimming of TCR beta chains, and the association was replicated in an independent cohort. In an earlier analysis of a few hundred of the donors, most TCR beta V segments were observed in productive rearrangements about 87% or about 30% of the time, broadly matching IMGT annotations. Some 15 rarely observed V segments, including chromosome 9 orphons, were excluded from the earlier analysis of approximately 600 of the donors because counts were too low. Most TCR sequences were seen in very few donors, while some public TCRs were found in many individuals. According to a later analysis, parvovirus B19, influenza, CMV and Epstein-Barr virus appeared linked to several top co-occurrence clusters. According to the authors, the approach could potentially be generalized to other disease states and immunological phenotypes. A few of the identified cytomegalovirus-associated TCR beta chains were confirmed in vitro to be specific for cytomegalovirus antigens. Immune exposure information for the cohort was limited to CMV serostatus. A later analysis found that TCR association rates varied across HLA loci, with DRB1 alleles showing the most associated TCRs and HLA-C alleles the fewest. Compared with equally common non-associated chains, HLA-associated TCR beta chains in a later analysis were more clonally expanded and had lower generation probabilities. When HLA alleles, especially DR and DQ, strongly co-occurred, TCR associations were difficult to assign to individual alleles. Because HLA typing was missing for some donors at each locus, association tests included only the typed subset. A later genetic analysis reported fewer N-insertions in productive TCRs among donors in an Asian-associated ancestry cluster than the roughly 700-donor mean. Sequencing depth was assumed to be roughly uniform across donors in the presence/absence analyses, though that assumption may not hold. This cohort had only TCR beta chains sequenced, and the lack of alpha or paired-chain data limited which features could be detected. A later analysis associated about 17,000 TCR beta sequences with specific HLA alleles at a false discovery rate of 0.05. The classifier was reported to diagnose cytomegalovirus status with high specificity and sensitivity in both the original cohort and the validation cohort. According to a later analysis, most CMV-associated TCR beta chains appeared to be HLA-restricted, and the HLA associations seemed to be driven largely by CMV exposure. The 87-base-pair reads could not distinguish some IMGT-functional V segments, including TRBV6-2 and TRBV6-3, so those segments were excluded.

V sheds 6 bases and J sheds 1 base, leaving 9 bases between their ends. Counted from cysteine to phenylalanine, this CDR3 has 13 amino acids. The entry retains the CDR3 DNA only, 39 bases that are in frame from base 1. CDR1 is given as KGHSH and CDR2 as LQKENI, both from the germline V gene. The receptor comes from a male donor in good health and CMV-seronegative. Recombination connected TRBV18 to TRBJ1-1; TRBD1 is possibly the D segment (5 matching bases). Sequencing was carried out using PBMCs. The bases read TGTGCCAGCTCGCAGGGTAGGAACACTGAAGCTTTCTTT. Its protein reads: CASSQGRNTEAFF.